Described below is a single TCR beta chain sequence and its context. What it recognizes is unknown. TCRdb's copy holds only in-frame clones and misses some; the assay was immunoSEQ multiplex PCR. Of 20,000 to 30,000 clones listed, 82% are singletons. The germline V gene has CDR1 LNHDA and CDR2 SQIVND (reference sequence). The V gene lost 3 bases and the J gene lost 4 bases, with 7 bases spanning the gap. The CDR3 extends over 13 amino acids. The sample originates from a study of graft-versus-host responses after intestinal transplantation. Findings and caveats of the study: Peak levels of circulating GvH clones tracked with early post-transplant HvG declines.

This TCR was recovered from a human donor who received an intestinal transplant. The material sequenced was unstimulated CD4+ T cells sorted from spleen or lymph node cells, taken before intestinal transplant. The chain employs TRBV19 and TRBJ1-5; no clear D. The chain's CDR3 is CASSIQLNQPQHF. CDR3 DNA: TGTGCCAGTAGTATTCAACTTAATCAGCCCCAGCATTTT.